This entry lists 20 T cell receptor beta chains sequenced from one sample in a study of PD-1 blockade in classical Hodgkin lymphoma. Repertoires were generated with immunoSEQ multiplex PCR, while TCRdb's copy carries only in-frame clones and drops some. The sample comprises 35,000 to 45,000 clones, 85% to 90% of which are singletons, and 7% to 9.5% rests with the top ten. Each patient relapsed following autologous stem cell transplantation, and prior brentuximab vedotin exposure differed. Here the sequenced sample was peripheral blood mononuclear cells (PBMCs), taken at baseline. These receptors came from a human donor with classical Hodgkin lymphoma.

The chain carries TRBV5-1 and TRBJ2-1; 14 nucleotides match TRBD2. With 4 bases clipped from V and 8 bases from J, the junction kept 5 bases outside the gene matches. Germline values: CDR1 SGHRS, CDR2 YFSETQ. The CDR3 sequence is 15 residues long. CDR3 sequence: CASSTGTSGSDEQFF. CDR3 nucleotides: TGCGCCAGCAGCACTGGGACTAGCGGGAGTGATGAGCAGTTCTTC.

This chain connects TRBV7-6 to TRBJ2-6, with 11 bases matching TRBD2. CDR1 and CDR2 (germline): SGHVS, FNYEAQ. The CDR3 extends over 17 amino acids. With V trimmed by 5 bases and J by 3 bases, 6 bases remained unmatched. CDR3 in amino acids: CASSPGLAGGGANVLTF. CDR3 bases: TGTGCCAGCAGCCCCGGTCTAGCGGGGGGTGGGGCCAACGTCCTGACTTTC.

The V gene is TRBV6-5, the J gene TRBJ1-2, with D hard to call. This CDR3 has 11 residues. The germline V gene encodes CDR1 MNHEY and CDR2 SVGAGI. Trimming pared 8 bases from V and 7 bases from J, leaving 11 bases between. The CDR3 DNA follows: TGTGCCAGCTTTCGGGTTGGTGGCTACACCTTC. It is translated as CASFRVGGYTF.

This clone has only one observation. The J gene is TRBJ2-7, the V gene TRBV18, with no clear D. V was trimmed by 2 bases and J by 2 bases, leaving 10 bases between them. Germline V gene data show CDR1 as KGHSH and CDR2 as LQKENI. The CDR3 loop spans 14 amino acids. The CDR3 protein is CASSPSSEPYEQYF. The CDR3 nucleotides are TGTGCCAGCTCACCATCCAGTGAACCCTACGAGCAGTACTTC.

This clone was seen more than once but under ten times. The chain uses TRBV6-5 and TRBJ2-4; D is perhaps TRBD2 (5 bases). Trimming stripped 5 bases from V and 0 bases from J, with 8 bases between. This CDR3 contains 14 residues. Per the germline V gene, CDR1 is MNHEY and CDR2 is SVGAGI. Written as DNA, the CDR3 is TGTGCCAGCAGTCCCGGGGTAGCCAAAAACATTCAGTACTTC. Amino acids: CASSPGVAKNIQYF.

Details on this clone: A read error may account for a junction end that differs from germline. This chain joins TRBV27 and TRBJ2-1; D call uncertain. CDR1 and CDR2 from the germline V gene are MNHEY and SMNVEV (reference sequence). The CDR3 is made up of 15 amino acids. The CDR3 is CASTLDTNRYNEQLF. CDR3 sequence (DNA): TGTGCCAGCACCCTTGACACGAACCGCTACAATGAGCAGCTCTTC.

The rearrangement joins TRBV5-1 to TRBJ2-3, with D perhaps assigned TRBD1 or TRBD2 (5 bases each). The germline V and J ends were trimmed by 0 bases and 0 bases, with 14 bases remaining between them. Germline V CDR1 and CDR2: SGHRS, YFSETQ. This CDR3 is built from 17 residues. CDR3 region: CASSLAGAWPSTDTQYF. DNA of the CDR3: TGCGCCAGCAGCTTGGCCGGGGCTTGGCCTAGCACAGATACGCAGTATTTT.

The chain carries TRBV2 and TRBJ1-3; no reliable D call. V was trimmed by 5 bases and J by 8 bases, leaving 16 bases between them. CDR3 length: 14 amino acids. CDR1 and CDR2 from the germline V gene are SNHLY and FYNNEI. The CDR3 DNA reads as TGTGCCAGCAGTCCCAGCACGCCCAGAGACACCATATATTTT. It specifies CASSPSTPRDTIYF.

The chain recombines TRBV19 with TRBJ2-1, with TRBD2 matching over 9 bases. Germline CDR1 LNHDA, CDR2 SQIVND (reference sequence). V lost 9 bases to trimming and J lost 1 base; unmatched junction nucleotides: 4. The CDR3 consists of 14 residues. CDR3 sequence (DNA): TGTGCCAGCACAGCGGGGGGATCCTACAATGAGCAGTTCTTC. This codes for CASTAGGSYNEQFF.

The V call is TRBV6-5, the J call TRBJ1-4; TRBD1 matches 8 bases. Germline assignment: CDR1 MNHEY and CDR2 SVGAGI. The CDR3 length is 14 residues. V shed 6 bases, J shed 5 bases, and the junction held 5 bases outside the gene matches. CDR3 DNA sequence: TGTGCCAGCAGAGCAGGGGGCCCGAATGAAAAACTGTTTTTT. This translates into CASRAGGPNEKLFF.

This rearrangement joins TRBV7-2 to TRBJ1-4; D ambiguous. Germline CDR1 and CDR2: SGHTA and FQGNSA. This CDR3 region has 13 residues. V was pared by 1 base and J by 3 bases, with 3 bases between. CDR3 DNA: TGTGCCAGCAGCTTAGTAGCTAATGAAAAACTGTTTTTT. Protein sequence: CASSLVANEKLFF.

This clone was recorded once. The chain links TRBV2 to TRBJ1-1, with a weak D call TRBD1 (5 bases). V lost 6 bases to trimming and J lost 2 bases, with 16 bases between them. Germline CDR1 SNHLY, CDR2 FYNNEI. This CDR3 region has 15 residues. CDR3 loop: CASRGEGAPNTEAFF. Here the CDR3 DNA reads TGTGCCAGCAGGGGGGAAGGTGCCCCAAACACTGAAGCTTTCTTT.

This clone was found once. The chain carries TRBV5-4 and TRBJ2-3; a possible D gene is TRBD1 (6 bases). The CDR3 runs 13 residues. V was trimmed by 4 bases and J by 5 bases, leaving 11 bases between them. Germline lookup yields CDR1 SGHNT and CDR2 YYREEE (reference sequence). CDR3 bases: TGTGCCAGCAGCGCAACAGGGTTAGATACGCAGTATTTT. Translating it yields CASSATGLDTQYF.

The rearrangement joins TRBV7-9 to TRBJ1-1; D unclear. The CDR3 contains 13 residues. Deletions cut 1 base from V and 3 bases from J, with 6 bases between. Germline V lookup: CDR1 SEHNR, CDR2 FQNEAQ (reference sequence). CDR3 coding DNA: TGTGCCAGCAGCTTAGGACTTTACACTGAAGCTTTCTTT. The encoded protein is CASSLGLYTEAFF.

The chain joins TRBV2 to TRBJ2-5, with D possibly TRBD2 on 5 matching bases. This CDR3 is built from 12 residues. V lost 5 bases and J 9 bases, leaving 13 bases between the germline ends. In germline, CDR1 is SNHLY, CDR2 FYNNEI. CDR3 sequence (DNA): TGTGCCAGCAGTAAGGACTCCGGGGCCCAGTACTTC. As protein: CASSKDSGAQYF.

The chain employs TRBV19 and TRBJ2-3, with 7 nucleotides matching TRBD2. CDR1 is LNHDA, CDR2 SQIVND, per germline (reference sequence). Germline trimming cut 1 base from V and 2 bases from J; bases unmatched to any gene: 6. The CDR3 covers 16 residues. The CDR3, as DNA: TGTGCCAGTAGTATAGGCAAGGGAGGGCCCACAGATACGCAGTATTTT. Protein product: CASSIGKGGPTDTQYF.

The chain employs TRBV7-9 and TRBJ1-4; the D is unclear. Looked up from germline, CDR1 is SEHNR and CDR2 is FQNEAQ (reference sequence). V lost 1 base and J 1 base, leaving 4 bases between the germline ends. This CDR3 spans 14 amino acids. The CDR3 here is CASSLVETNEKLFF. The CDR3 DNA follows: TGTGCCAGCAGCTTAGTGGAAACTAATGAAAAACTGTTTTTT.

V gene TRBV27 combines with J gene TRBJ2-2; possible D gene TRBD2, 5 bases. V lost 2 bases and J 5 bases, leaving 15 bases between the germline ends. CDR3 length equals 16 residues. CDR1 and CDR2 from the germline V gene are MNHEY and SMNVEV (reference sequence). CDR3 sequence: CASSLRSRGTTGELFF. CDR3 in DNA: TGTGCCAGCAGTTTACGTTCCCGGGGTACAACCGGGGAGCTGTTTTTT.

The V gene is TRBV5-1, the J gene TRBJ1-1; TRBD1 matches at 7 bases. The germline gives CDR1 SGHRS, CDR2 YFSETQ. With 7 bases clipped from V and 3 bases from J, the junction kept 6 bases outside the gene matches. The CDR3 consists of 13 residues. CDR3 in amino acids: CASHQGGDTEAFF. CDR3 DNA sequence: TGCGCCAGCCATCAGGGGGGAGACACTGAAGCTTTCTTT.

The J gene is TRBJ2-1, the V gene TRBV11-2, with TRBD2 as a possible D gene (7 bases). Germline-derived CDR1 and CDR2 are SGHAT and FQNNGV. V was trimmed by 2 bases and J by 4 bases, leaving 18 bases between them. This CDR3 region has 17 residues. This chain's CDR3 is CASSLRGGPGLYNEQFF. CDR3 nucleotide sequence: TGTGCCAGCAGCTTAAGGGGGGGACCCGGACTATACAATGAGCAGTTCTTC.